A selection of T cell receptor beta chains follows, all from one sample in a study of T-cell memory formation after mild COVID-19. TCRdb used MiXCR to reprocess the 5' RACE reads, holding one entry per CDR3 protein. The sample carries under 250,000 distinct CDR3 sequences, under 12% recorded once. Sequencing was done on a sample of PBMCs or a T cell subset sorted from them (not recorded which). These receptors were obtained from a young man who had mild COVID-19 (a few samples of this study predate the infection). Cell type and time point are not known. Both conserved end residues are part of each CDR3. A D gene is named only where the DNA matches it firmly. Clone sizes are given selectively: once, few, many, or a class where the clone is expanded.

clone_size	d_call	j_call	v_call	cdr3_aa	cdr3_nt
NA	TRBD1	TRBJ2-1	TRBV5-4	CASSSKQGHSYNEQFF	TGTGCCAGCAGCTCAAAACAGGGGCATTCGTACAATGAGCAGTTCTTC
many	NA	TRBJ2-7	TRBV7-2	CASSLVPESYEQYF	TGTGCCAGCAGCTTAGTCCCTGAATCCTACGAGCAGTACTTC
NA	TRBD2	TRBJ2-3	TRBV11-2	CASSLGVSGGESTDTQYF	TGTGCCAGCAGCTTAGGGGTTAGCGGGGGAGAAAGCACAGATACGCAGTATTTT
few	TRBD2	TRBJ2-5	TRBV25-1	CASSVAGGGETQYF	TGTGCCAGCAGTGTAGCGGGGGGAGGGGAGACCCAGTACTTC
few	NA	TRBJ2-1	TRBV7-2	CASSLGRLVSNSEQFF	TGTGCCAGCAGCTTAGGCCGGCTAGTGTCTAATAGTGAGCAGTTCTTC
few	TRBD2	TRBJ2-7	TRBV30	CARSGGASYEQYF	TGTGCCAGAAGCGGGGGGGCGTCCTACGAGCAGTACTTC
NA	NA	TRBJ1-2	TRBV4-3	CASSQDALGQGYTF	TGCGCCAGCAGCCAAGACGCTCTTGGACAGGGCTACACCTTC
many	TRBD2	TRBJ2-3	TRBV7-2	CASSKNSGGAAHTQYF	TGTGCCAGCAGCAAGAATAGCGGGGGGGCCGCGCATACGCAGTATTTT
few	TRBD1	TRBJ1-6	TRBV3-1	CASSRRDRGLYSPLHF	TGTGCCAGCAGCAGAAGGGACAGGGGGCTCTATTCACCCCTCCACTTT
few	TRBD1	TRBJ2-2	TRBV12-5	CASGLVPTGATGELFF	TGTGCTAGTGGTTTGGTACCCACAGGGGCAACCGGGGAGCTGTTTTTT
many	NA	TRBJ1-1	TRBV6-5	CASSYYGGSSEAFF	TGTGCCAGCAGTTATTATGGGGGAAGCTCTGAAGCTTTCTTT
NA	TRBD2	TRBJ2-3	TRBV5-1	CASSVTSGSTDTQYF	TGCGCCAGCAGCGTGACTAGCGGGAGCACAGATACGCAGTATTTT
NA	NA	TRBJ1-1	TRBV6-1	CASKRTEQGVEAFF	TGTGCCAGCAAACGGACGGAACAAGGTGTGGAAGCTTTCTTT
NA	NA	TRBJ2-3	TRBV20-1	CSPQLEITDTQYF	TGCAGCCCTCAGCTGGAGATCACAGATACGCAGTATTTT
NA	NA	TRBJ2-1	TRBV3-1	CASSQDLASVLSYNEQFF	TGTGCCAGCAGCCAAGATTTGGCCTCAGTACTCTCCTACAATGAGCAGTTCTTC
NA	TRBD1	TRBJ1-3	TRBV7-2	CASGPHRGPGNTIYF	TGTGCCAGCGGGCCTCACAGGGGGCCTGGAAACACCATATATTTT
few	TRBD2	TRBJ2-5	TRBV20-1	CSAMAGGSVWETQYF	TGCAGTGCGATGGCGGGGGGCTCTGTCTGGGAGACCCAGTACTTC
few	NA	TRBJ2-2	TRBV12-3/TRBV12-4	CASSLQTSTGELFF	TGTGCCAGCAGTCTACAGACTAGCACCGGGGAGCTGTTTTTT
few	NA	TRBJ1-6	TRBV5-6	CASSFDLGGSPLHF	TGTGCCAGCAGCTTTGATCTCGGGGGTTCACCCCTCCACTTT
few	NA	TRBJ2-1	TRBV5-1	CASSLQINEQFF	TGCGCCAGCAGCTTACAAATCAATGAGCAGTTCTTC
few	NA	TRBJ1-6	TRBV6-2/TRBV6-3	CASSHGPPLHF	TGTGCCAGCAGTCACGGACCACCCCTCCACTTT
few	TRBD1	TRBJ2-3	TRBV9	CASSPRTGGYGDTQYF	TGTGCCAGCAGCCCTCGGACAGGGGGCTACGGAGATACGCAGTATTTT
many	NA	TRBJ1-5	TRBV7-2	CASSPGGASNQPQHF	TGTGCCAGCAGCCCCGGCGGGGCCAGCAATCAGCCCCAGCATTTT
NA	TRBD2	TRBJ2-3	TRBV11-2	CASRTGRGGADTQYF	TGTGCCAGCAGAACAGGTCGCGGGGGGGCAGATACGCAGTATTTT
NA	TRBD1	TRBJ1-5	TRBV10-3	CAISESGGQSTTPRQPQHF	TGTGCCATCAGTGAGTCAGGGGGACAGTCTACTACCCCTAGGCAGCCCCAGCATTTT
NA	NA	TRBJ2-2	TRBV7-9	CASKILGRTTGELFF	TGTGCCAGCAAGATACTAGGGCGTACCACCGGGGAGCTGTTTTTT
NA	TRBD1	TRBJ1-2	TRBV10-3	CAISSIRTGYGYTF	TGTGCCATCAGCAGCATACGGACAGGGTATGGCTACACCTTC
NA	TRBD2	TRBJ2-5	TRBV7-2	CASRSGNQETQYF	TGTGCCAGCAGAAGCGGGAACCAAGAGACCCAGTACTTC
many	NA	TRBJ2-4	TRBV27	CASSFRDRELIAAVKNIQYF	TGTGCCAGCAGTTTTCGAGACAGGGAGTTGATAGCGGCAGTCAAAAACATTCAGTACTTC